One T cell receptor (beta chain) is described in this entry. These data belong to a study of blood T cell repertoires in COVID-19. Study background: Acute and convalescent COVID-19 samples came from the United States, Italy and Spain. PBMCs, B-cell-depleted T cells, or T cells were the source of the cDNA or gDNA that made up the material.

The CDR3 consists of 14 residues. Trimming left V 3 bases short and J 3 bases short, with 12 bases between. Germline V lookup: CDR1 MNHEY, CDR2 SMNVEV (reference sequence). Per the authors' pipeline: How many nucleated cells were present was estimated from reference gene primer amplification. The assay was immunoSEQ multiplex PCR, and TCRdb's table has in-frame clones only and misses some. The DNA was the basis for D and trimming; V, J and clone size are from that table. The sample consists of 110,000 to 150,000 clones, about 76% of them appearing once. Patients of the Seattle cohort, enrolled during active infection, were followed longitudinally.

The receptor was isolated from a woman in her 70s with COVID-19, enrolled during active disease. This chain uses TRBV27 with TRBJ2-7; D unclear. The sequenced sample was peripheral blood. The CDR3 reads CASSLNINSYEQYF. The CDR3 nucleotides are TGTGCCAGCAGTTTGAATATCAACAGCTACGAGCAGTACTTC.